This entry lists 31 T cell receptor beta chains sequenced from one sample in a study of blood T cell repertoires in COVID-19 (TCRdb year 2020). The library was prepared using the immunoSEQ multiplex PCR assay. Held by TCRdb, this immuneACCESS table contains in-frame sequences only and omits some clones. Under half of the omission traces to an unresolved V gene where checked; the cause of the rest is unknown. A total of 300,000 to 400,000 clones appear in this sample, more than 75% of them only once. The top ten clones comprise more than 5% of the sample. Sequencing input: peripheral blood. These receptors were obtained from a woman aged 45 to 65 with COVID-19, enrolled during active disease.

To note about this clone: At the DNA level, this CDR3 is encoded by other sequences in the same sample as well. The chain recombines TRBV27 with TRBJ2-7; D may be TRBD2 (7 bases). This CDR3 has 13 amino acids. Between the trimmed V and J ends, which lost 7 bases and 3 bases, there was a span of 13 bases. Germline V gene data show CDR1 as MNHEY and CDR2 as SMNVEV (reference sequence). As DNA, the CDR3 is TGTGCCAGCATGGGGGGGGCGAGCTACGAGCAGTACTTC. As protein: CASMGGASYEQYF.

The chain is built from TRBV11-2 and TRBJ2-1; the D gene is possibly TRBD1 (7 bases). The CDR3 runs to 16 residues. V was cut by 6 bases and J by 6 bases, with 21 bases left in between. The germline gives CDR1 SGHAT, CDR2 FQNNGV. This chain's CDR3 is CASSTRGTANANEQFF. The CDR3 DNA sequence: TGTGCCAGCAGTACCCGCGGGACAGCAAATGCCAATGAGCAGTTCTTC. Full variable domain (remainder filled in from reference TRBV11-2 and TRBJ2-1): EAGVAQSPRYKIIEKRQSVAFWCNPISGHATLYWYQQILGQGPKLLIQFQNNGVVDDSQLPKDRFSAERLKGVDSTLKIQPAKLEDSAVYLCASSTRGTANANEQFFGPGTRLTVL.

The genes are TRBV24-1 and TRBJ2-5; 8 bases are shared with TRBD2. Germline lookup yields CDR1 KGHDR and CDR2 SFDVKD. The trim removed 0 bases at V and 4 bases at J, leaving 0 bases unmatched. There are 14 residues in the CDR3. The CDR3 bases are TGTGCCACCAGTGATTTGAGCGGGAGAGAGACCCAGTACTTC. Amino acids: CATSDLSGRETQYF.

Here the CDR3 DNA reads TGTGCCAGCTGCCGACAGGGATACAATGAGCAGTTCTTC. Amino acid sequence: CASCRQGYNEQFF. The chain combines TRBV18 with TRBJ2-1; 7 positions agree with TRBD1. CDR3 size: 13 residues. CDR1 KGHSH and CDR2 LQKENI come from the germline V gene. V was clipped by 7 bases and J by 4 bases; unmatched bases: 4. Filled out from reference TRBV18 and TRBJ2-1, the complete variable domain reads NAGVMQNPRHLVRRRGQEARLRCSPMKGHSHVYWYRQLPEEGLKFMVYLQKENIIDESGMPKERFSAEFPKEGPSILRIQQVVRGDSAAYFCASCRQGYNEQFFGPGTRLTVL.

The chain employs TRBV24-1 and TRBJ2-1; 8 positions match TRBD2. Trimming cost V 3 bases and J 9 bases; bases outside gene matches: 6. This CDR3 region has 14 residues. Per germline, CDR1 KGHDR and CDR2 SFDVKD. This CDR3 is CATSDPGLGFEQFF. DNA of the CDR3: TGTGCCACCAGTGATCCGGGACTAGGGTTTGAGCAGTTCTTC.

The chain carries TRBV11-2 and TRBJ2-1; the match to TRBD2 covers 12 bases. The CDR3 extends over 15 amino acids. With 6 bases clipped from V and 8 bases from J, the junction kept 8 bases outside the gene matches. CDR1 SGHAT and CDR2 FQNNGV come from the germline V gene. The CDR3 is CASRYLAGGPDEQFF. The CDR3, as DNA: TGTGCCAGCAGATACCTAGCGGGAGGGCCGGATGAGCAGTTCTTC.

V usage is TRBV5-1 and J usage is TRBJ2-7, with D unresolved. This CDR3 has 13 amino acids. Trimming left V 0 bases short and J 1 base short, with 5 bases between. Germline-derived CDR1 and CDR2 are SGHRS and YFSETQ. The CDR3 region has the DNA TGCGCCAGCAGCTTGGGAGAATCCTACGAGCAGTACTTC. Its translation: CASSLGESYEQYF.

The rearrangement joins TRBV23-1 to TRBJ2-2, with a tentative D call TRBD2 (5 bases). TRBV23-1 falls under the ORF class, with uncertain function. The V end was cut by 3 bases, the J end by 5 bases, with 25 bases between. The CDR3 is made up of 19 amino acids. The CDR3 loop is CASSHRSVGRKLGTGELFF. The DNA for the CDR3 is TGCGCCAGCAGTCACCGTTCGGTAGGGAGAAAGCTTGGGACCGGGGAGCTGTTTTTT.

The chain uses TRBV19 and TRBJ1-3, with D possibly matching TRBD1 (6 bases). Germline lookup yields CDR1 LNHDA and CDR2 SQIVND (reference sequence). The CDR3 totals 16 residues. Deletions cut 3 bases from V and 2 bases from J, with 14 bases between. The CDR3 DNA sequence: TGTGCCAGTAGTATCCCCCGCAGGGGTCCTGGAAACACCATATATTTT. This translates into CASSIPRRGPGNTIYF.

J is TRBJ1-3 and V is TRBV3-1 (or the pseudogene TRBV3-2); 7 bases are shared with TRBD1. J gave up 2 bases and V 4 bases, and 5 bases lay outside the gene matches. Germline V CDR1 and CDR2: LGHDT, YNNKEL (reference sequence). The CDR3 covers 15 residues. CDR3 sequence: CASSLPRGAGNTIYF. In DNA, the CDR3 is TGTGCCAGCAGCCTCCCCAGGGGGGCTGGAAACACCATATATTTT.

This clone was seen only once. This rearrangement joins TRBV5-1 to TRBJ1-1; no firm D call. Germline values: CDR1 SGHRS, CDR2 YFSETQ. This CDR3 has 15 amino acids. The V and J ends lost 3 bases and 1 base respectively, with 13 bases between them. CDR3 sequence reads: CASSWTEGWNTEAFF. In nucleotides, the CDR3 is TGCGCCAGCAGCTGGACCGAGGGTTGGAACACTGAAGCTTTCTTT.

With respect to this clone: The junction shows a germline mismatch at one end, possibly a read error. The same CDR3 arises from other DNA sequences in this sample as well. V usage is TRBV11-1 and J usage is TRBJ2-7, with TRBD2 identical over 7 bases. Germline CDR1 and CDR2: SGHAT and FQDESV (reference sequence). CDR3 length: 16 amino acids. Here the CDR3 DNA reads TGTGCCAGCAGCTTACAAATAGCGGGCGATGCTTACGAGCAATACTTC. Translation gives CASSLQIAGDAYEQYF.

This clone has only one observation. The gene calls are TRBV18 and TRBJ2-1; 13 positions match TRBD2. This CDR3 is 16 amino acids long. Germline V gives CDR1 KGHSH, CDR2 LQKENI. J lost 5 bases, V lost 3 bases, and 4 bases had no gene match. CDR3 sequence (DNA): TGTGCCAGCTCACCCACTAGCGGGAGGGCTAACAATGAGCAGTTCTTC. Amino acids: CASSPTSGRANNEQFF.

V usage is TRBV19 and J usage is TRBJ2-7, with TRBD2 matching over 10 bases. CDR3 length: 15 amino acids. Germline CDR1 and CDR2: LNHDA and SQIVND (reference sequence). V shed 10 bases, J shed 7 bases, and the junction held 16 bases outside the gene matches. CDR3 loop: CATSRGTSVLGEQYF. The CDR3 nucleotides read TGTGCCACCTCACGCGGGACTAGCGTTTTGGGGGAGCAGTACTTC.

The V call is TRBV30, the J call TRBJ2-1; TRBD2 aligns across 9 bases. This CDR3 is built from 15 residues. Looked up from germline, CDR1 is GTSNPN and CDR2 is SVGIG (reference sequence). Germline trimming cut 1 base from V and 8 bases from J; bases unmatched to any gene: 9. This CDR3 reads CAWSGGRAQWDEQFF. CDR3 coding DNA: TGTGCCTGGAGTGGCGGGAGGGCCCAGTGGGATGAGCAGTTCTTC.

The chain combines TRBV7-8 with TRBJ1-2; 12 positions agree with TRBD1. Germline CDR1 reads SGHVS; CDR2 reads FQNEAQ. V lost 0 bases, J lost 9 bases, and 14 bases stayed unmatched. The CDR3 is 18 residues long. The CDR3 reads CASSLAVGQGALHLRYTF. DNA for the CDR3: TGTGCCAGCAGCTTAGCGGTGGGACAGGGGGCCCTTCATTTGCGCTACACCTTC. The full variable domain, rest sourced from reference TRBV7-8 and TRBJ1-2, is GAGVSQSPRYKVAKRGQDVALRCDPISGHVSLFWYQQALGQGPEFLTYFQNEAQLDKSGLPSDRFFAERPEGSVSTLKIQRTQQEDSAVYLCASSLAVGQGALHLRYTFGSGTRLTVV.

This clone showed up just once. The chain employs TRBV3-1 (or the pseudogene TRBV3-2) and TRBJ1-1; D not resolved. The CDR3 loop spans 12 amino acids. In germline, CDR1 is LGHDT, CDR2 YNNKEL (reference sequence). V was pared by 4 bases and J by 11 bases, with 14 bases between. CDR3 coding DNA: TGTGCCAGCAGCCCCGCGGGCCGTGTGGCTTTCTTT. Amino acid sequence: CASSPAGRVAFF.

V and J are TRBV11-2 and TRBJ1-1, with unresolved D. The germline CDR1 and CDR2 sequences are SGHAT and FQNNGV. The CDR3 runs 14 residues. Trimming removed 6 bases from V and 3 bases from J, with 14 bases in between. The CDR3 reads CASSQIYGYTEAFF. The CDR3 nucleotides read TGTGCCAGCAGTCAAATTTACGGGTACACTGAAGCTTTCTTT.

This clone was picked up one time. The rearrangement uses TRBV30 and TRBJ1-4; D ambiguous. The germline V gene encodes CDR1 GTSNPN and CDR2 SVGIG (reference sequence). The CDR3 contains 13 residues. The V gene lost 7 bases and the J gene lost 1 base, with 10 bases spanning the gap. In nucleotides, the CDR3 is TGTGCCTACTCGGGAGTAACTAATGAAAAACTGTTTTTT. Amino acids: CAYSGVTNEKLFF.

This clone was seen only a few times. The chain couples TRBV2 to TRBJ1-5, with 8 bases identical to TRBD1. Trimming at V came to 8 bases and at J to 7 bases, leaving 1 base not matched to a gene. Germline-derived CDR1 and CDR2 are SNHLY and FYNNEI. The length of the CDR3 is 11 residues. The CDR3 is CASRTGQPQHF. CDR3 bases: TGTGCCAGCCGGACAGGGCAGCCCCAGCATTTT.

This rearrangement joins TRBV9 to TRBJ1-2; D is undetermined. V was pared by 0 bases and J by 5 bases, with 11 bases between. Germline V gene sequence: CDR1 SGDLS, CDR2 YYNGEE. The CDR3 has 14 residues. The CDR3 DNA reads TGTGCCAGCAGCGTAGGCGGGGTACAGTATGGCTACACCTTC. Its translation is CASSVGGVQYGYTF.

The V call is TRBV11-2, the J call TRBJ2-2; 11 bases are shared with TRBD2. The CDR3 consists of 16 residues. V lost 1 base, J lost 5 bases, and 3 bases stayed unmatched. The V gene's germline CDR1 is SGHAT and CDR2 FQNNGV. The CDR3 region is CASSLVAGGRTGELFF. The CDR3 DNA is TGTGCCAGCAGCTTAGTAGCGGGAGGGCGGACCGGGGAGCTGTTTTTT.

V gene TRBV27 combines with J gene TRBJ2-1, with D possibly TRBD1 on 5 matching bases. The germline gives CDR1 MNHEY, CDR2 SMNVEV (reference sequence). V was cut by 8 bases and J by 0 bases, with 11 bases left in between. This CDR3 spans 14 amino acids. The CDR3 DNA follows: TGTGCCAGCTCCCTTGACAGCTCCTACAATGAGCAGTTCTTC. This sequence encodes CASSLDSSYNEQFF.

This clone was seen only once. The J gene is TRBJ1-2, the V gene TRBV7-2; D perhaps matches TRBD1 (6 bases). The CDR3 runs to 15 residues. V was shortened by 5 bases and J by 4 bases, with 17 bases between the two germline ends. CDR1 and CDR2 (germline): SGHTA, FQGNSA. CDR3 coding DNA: TGTGCCAGCAGCCCCGGGACACCCACACCCTATGGCTACACCTTC. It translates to CASSPGTPTPYGYTF.

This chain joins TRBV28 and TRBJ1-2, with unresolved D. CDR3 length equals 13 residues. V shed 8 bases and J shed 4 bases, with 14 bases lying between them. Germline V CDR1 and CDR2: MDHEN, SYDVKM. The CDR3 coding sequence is TGTGCCAGCTTCGCAGCACGGGTCTATGGCTACACCTTC. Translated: CASFAARVYGYTF.

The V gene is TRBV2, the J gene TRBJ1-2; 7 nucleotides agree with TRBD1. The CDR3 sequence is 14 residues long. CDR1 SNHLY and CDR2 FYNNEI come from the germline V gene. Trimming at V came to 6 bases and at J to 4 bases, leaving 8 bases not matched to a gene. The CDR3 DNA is TGTGCCAGCAGGGGGACAGAATTCGGCTATGGCTACACCTTC. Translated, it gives CASRGTEFGYGYTF.

The CDR3 here is CASSLDSVYEQFF. CDR3 in DNA: TGTGCCAGCAGCTTGGATAGCGTCTATGAGCAGTTCTTC. The genes are TRBV5-4 and TRBJ2-1; D is possibly TRBD2 (5 bases). Per the germline V gene, CDR1 is SGHNT and CDR2 is YYREEE (reference sequence). With 0 bases removed from V and 8 bases from J, the gap between germline ends came to 9 bases. CDR3 length: 13 residues.

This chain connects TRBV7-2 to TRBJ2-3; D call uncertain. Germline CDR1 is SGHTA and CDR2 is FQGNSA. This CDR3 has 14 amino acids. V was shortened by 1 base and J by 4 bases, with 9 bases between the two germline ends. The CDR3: CASSLGRGADTQYF. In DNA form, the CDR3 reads TGTGCCAGCAGCTTAGGTCGAGGTGCAGATACGCAGTATTTT.

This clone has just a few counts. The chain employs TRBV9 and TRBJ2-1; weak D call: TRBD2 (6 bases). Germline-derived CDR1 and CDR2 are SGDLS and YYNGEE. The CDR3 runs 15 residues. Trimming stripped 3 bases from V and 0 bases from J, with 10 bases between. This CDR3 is CASSANSGSYNEQFF. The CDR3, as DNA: TGTGCCAGCAGCGCAAATAGCGGCTCCTACAATGAGCAGTTCTTC.

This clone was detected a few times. This CDR3 reads CSDTGNTEAFF. The CDR3 DNA sequence: TGCAGTGATACAGGGAACACTGAAGCTTTCTTT. This sequence joins TRBV20-1 and TRBJ1-1; tentative D call: TRBD1 (5 bases). V lost 7 bases and J lost 1, with 7 bases in between. Germline V lookup: CDR1 DFQATT, CDR2 SNEGSKA (reference sequence). The CDR3 loop spans 11 amino acids.

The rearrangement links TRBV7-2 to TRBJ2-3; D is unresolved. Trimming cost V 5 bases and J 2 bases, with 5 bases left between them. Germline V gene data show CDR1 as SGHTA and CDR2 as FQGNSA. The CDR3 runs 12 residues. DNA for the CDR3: TGTGCCAGCAGCCCTTTCACAGATACGCAGTATTTT. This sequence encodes CASSPFTDTQYF.